Shown below are 32 T cell receptor beta chains from a single sample sequenced in a study of blood T cell repertoires in COVID-19. Assay: immunoSEQ multiplex PCR; the TCRdb copy retains only in-frame clones and omits some. Of approximately 30,000 clones in the sample, 85% to 95% were seen once. Sequencing used peripheral blood. The receptors come from a human donor in a cohort sampled during active COVID-19.

This rearrangement joins TRBV28 to TRBJ1-2; 12 nucleotides line up with TRBD1. The CDR3 is 23 residues long. Germline V gene sequence: CDR1 MDHEN, CDR2 SYDVKM. V was clipped by 5 bases and J by 0 bases; unmatched bases: 25. The DNA for the CDR3 is TGTGCCAGCAGTCCCAGGTCTTGGTCGTCGGGACAGGGGGCGCGAAGACCTAACTATGGCTACACCTTC. It translates to CASSPRSWSSGQGARRPNYGYTF.

The rearrangement links TRBV19 to TRBJ1-1; D unclear. The CDR3 is 14 residues long. Trimming took off 3 bases at V and 1 base at J, with 9 bases between the two ends. The germline gives CDR1 LNHDA, CDR2 SQIVND (reference sequence). For the CDR3, the DNA is TGTGCCAGTAGTATCCGGGGAGGGAACACTGAAGCTTTCTTT. Translating it yields CASSIRGGNTEAFF.

The chain recombines TRBV6-1 with TRBJ1-1; 8 positions agree with TRBD1. This CDR3 is built from 15 residues. The germline V gene has CDR1 MNHNS and CDR2 SASEGT. The V segment lost 2 bases and the J segment 3 bases; nucleotides outside the gene matches: 5. Here the CDR3 reads CASSEFPTGDTEAFF. DNA of the CDR3: TGTGCCAGCAGTGAATTTCCGACAGGGGACACTGAAGCTTTCTTT.

V gene TRBV7-2 combines with J gene TRBJ2-7; tentative D call: TRBD2 (7 bases). CDR1 and CDR2 (germline): SGHTA, FQGNSA. The V end was cut by 1 base, the J end by 6 bases, with 16 bases between. There are 15 residues in the CDR3. The chain's CDR3 is CASSLEGGYSAEQYF. For the CDR3, the DNA is TGTGCCAGCAGCTTAGAGGGGGGGTACAGTGCCGAGCAGTACTTC.

This chain joins TRBV6-5 and TRBJ1-2, with D perhaps TRBD1 (6 bases). The V end lost 5 bases, the J end lost 4 bases, and 14 bases lay between the germline ends. Germline CDR1 and CDR2: MNHEY and SVGAGI. The CDR3 consists of 14 residues. The CDR3 sequence: CASSMPGQLYGYTF. The CDR3 DNA reads as TGTGCCAGCAGTATGCCGGGACAACTCTATGGCTACACCTTC.

The genes are TRBV2 and TRBJ2-3; tentative D call: TRBD1 (5 bases). Trimming took off 10 bases at V and 4 bases at J, with 12 bases between the two ends. CDR3 size: 12 residues. Germline-derived CDR1 and CDR2 are SNHLY and FYNNEI. The CDR3 reads CAKGAVSDTQYF. In DNA form, the CDR3 reads TGTGCCAAAGGGGCAGTTTCAGATACGCAGTATTTT.

V gene TRBV21-1 combines with J gene TRBJ1-1; the table's D call TRBD1 went unverified against the DNA. TRBV21-1 is a recognized pseudogene. This CDR3 is built from 13 residues. The CDR3 is CASSGFVKGEAFF. The CDR3, as DNA: TGTGCCAGCAGCGGTTTCGTCAAGGGGGAAGCTTTCTTT.

This chain links TRBV5-4 with TRBJ1-4; D perhaps matches TRBD1 (5 bases). In germline, CDR1 is SGHNT, CDR2 YYREEE (reference sequence). This CDR3 spans 16 amino acids. V gave up 0 bases and J gave up 1 base, with 10 bases separating them. The CDR3 sequence is CASSLGGARTNEKLFF. As DNA, the CDR3 is TGTGCCAGCAGCTTGGGGGGCGCGAGAACTAATGAAAAACTGTTTTTT.

The rearrangement uses TRBV21-1 and TRBJ1-2; the D call of TRBD1 is as the table states it, not checked on the DNA. TRBV21-1 is described as a pseudogene. The CDR3 is 17 residues long. The CDR3 nucleotides are TGTGCCAGCAGCAAAGGGGTCCAGGAACATCTTAACTATGGCTACACCTTC. This encodes CASSKGVQEHLNYGYTF.

The genes are TRBV5-4 and TRBJ2-2, with 8 bases matching TRBD2. The CDR3 is made up of 15 amino acids. The germline V gene encodes CDR1 SGHNT and CDR2 YYREEE (reference sequence). V shed 1 base and J 1 base; nucleotides not matched to a gene: 0. The CDR3 nucleotides are TGTGCCAGCAGCTTGCTAGCGGGGAACACCGGGGAGCTGTTTTTT. This codes for CASSLLAGNTGELFF.

This chain uses TRBV4-2 with TRBJ2-1; TRBD2 aligns across 9 bases. CDR3 length equals 19 residues. Per the germline V gene, CDR1 is LGHNA and CDR2 is YNFKEQ. The V gene end was trimmed by 1 base and the J gene end by 2 bases; junction bases not matched to a gene: 12. In DNA form, the CDR3 reads TGTGCCAGCAGCCAAGTTTTAGCGGGGGTACAGCGGGCCTACAATGAGCAGTTCTTC. Amino acids: CASSQVLAGVQRAYNEQFF.

The chain uses TRBV27 and TRBJ2-7; the D is unclear. V was clipped by 0 bases and J by 3 bases, with 6 bases between them. The CDR3 is 13 residues long. The germline gives CDR1 MNHEY, CDR2 SMNVEV (reference sequence). In DNA, the CDR3 is TGTGCCAGCAGTTTATCGACTTTCTACGAGCAGTACTTC. Translation: CASSLSTFYEQYF.

The chain carries TRBV29-1 and TRBJ2-7; 11 bases line up with TRBD2. V shed 2 bases, J shed 5 bases, and the junction held 5 bases outside the gene matches. CDR1 is SQVTM and CDR2 is ANQGSEA in the germline V gene. The CDR3 covers 14 residues. The CDR3 region has the DNA TGCAGCGTTGAACCCGGGACTAGCGGAAACGAGCAGTACTTC. Translating gives CSVEPGTSGNEQYF.

The chain is built from TRBV5-1 and TRBJ2-5; D possibly corresponds to TRBD1 (5 bases). The V gene lost 4 bases and the J gene lost 5 bases, with 18 bases spanning the gap. CDR1 SGHRS and CDR2 YFSETQ come from the germline V gene. This CDR3 region has 15 residues. CDR3 protein: CASSPTPAGKETQYF. The CDR3 DNA is TGCGCCAGCAGCCCGACCCCGGCAGGGAAGGAGACCCAGTACTTC.

This clone was recorded only once. V and J are TRBV14 and TRBJ2-1; D may be TRBD1 (6 bases). V lost 3 bases and J 4 bases, leaving 22 bases between the germline ends. This CDR3 has 18 residues. In germline, CDR1 is SGHDN, CDR2 FVKESK. CDR3 residues: CASSHTFNRDPIYNEQFF. The CDR3 coding sequence is TGTGCCAGCAGCCATACCTTTAACAGGGACCCGATTTACAATGAGCAGTTCTTC.

This chain uses TRBV18 with TRBJ1-2; D not certain. V lost 3 bases and J lost 2, with 16 bases in between. Germline V gene sequence: CDR1 KGHSH, CDR2 LQKENI. The CDR3 consists of 16 residues. CDR3 protein: CASSPIFGQKNYGYTF. In DNA, the CDR3 is TGTGCCAGCTCACCTATTTTTGGGCAGAAAAACTATGGCTACACCTTC.

This chain links TRBV9 with TRBJ2-5, with D possibly being TRBD1 (6 bases). From germline, CDR1 is SGDLS and CDR2 YYNGEE. The CDR3 has 14 residues. V was pared by 4 bases and J by 4 bases, with 14 bases between. In DNA form, the CDR3 reads TGTGCCAGCAGCCCAGGGGCCTCGGCAGAGACCCAGTACTTC. Translated, it gives CASSPGASAETQYF.

V gene TRBV9 combines with J gene TRBJ2-4; 10 bases are a match to TRBD2. The CDR3 length is 16 residues. With V trimmed by 0 bases and J by 6 bases, 6 bases remained unmatched. Germline values: CDR1 SGDLS, CDR2 YYNGEE. Here the CDR3 reads CASSVEPSGSRNIQYF. CDR3 nucleotide sequence: TGTGCCAGCAGCGTAGAACCTAGCGGGAGTAGAAACATTCAGTACTTC.

This clone was observed a few times. The chain has TRBV30 and TRBJ2-7, with 14 bases lining up with TRBD2. CDR1 GTSNPN and CDR2 SVGIG come from the germline V gene (reference sequence). V shed 0 bases, J shed 0 bases, and the junction held 7 bases outside the gene matches. This CDR3 is built from 18 residues. The CDR3 is CAWSVHRGLAGVSYEQYF. As DNA, the CDR3 is TGTGCCTGGAGTGTACACAGGGGACTAGCGGGAGTCTCCTACGAGCAGTACTTC.

The chain employs TRBV2 and TRBJ2-1; no clear D gene. The CDR3 contains 9 residues. Looked up from germline, CDR1 is SNHLY and CDR2 is FYNNEI. V lost 8 bases and J 8 bases, leaving 4 bases between the germline ends. The CDR3 nucleotides are TGTGCCAGCGGAGATGAGCAGTTCTTC. It encodes CASGDEQFF.

The J gene is TRBJ2-3, the V gene TRBV6-6, with 9 bases fitting TRBD1. The CDR3 covers 15 residues. CDR1 and CDR2 from the germline V gene are MNHNY and SVGAGI (reference sequence). Trimming removed 0 bases from V and 6 bases from J; junction bases left unmatched: 4. The CDR3 DNA sequence: TGTGCCAGCAGTTACTCGACTGACAGGGGGGATACGCAGTATTTT. Its protein is CASSYSTDRGDTQYF.

This clone was detected once. V usage is TRBV10-3 and J usage is TRBJ2-7, with 9 positions matching TRBD1. This CDR3 is built from 13 residues. V dropped 6 bases and J dropped 5; count of bases not matched to a gene: 5. Germline CDR1 is ENHRY and CDR2 is SYGVKD. The CDR3 DNA reads as TGTGCCATCAGCAACAGGGGGCAGGACGAGCAGTACTTC. Translated, it gives CAISNRGQDEQYF.

This clone has just one count. The J gene is TRBJ1-1, the V gene TRBV9; D call uncertain. V was pared by 5 bases and J by 4 bases, with 12 bases between. The CDR3 consists of 13 residues. In germline, CDR1 is SGDLS, CDR2 YYNGEE. CDR3 amino acids: CASSSRTGTEAFF. The CDR3 nucleotides are TGTGCCAGCAGTTCCAGAACGGGCACTGAAGCTTTCTTT.

V is TRBV9 and J is TRBJ2-3; a weak D match, TRBD2 (5 bases). Trimming removed 4 bases at V and 0 bases at J, with 15 bases between. The CDR3 runs to 16 residues. Germline lookup yields CDR1 SGDLS and CDR2 YYNGEE. The chain's CDR3 is CASSPRLGASTDTQYF. Here the CDR3 DNA reads TGTGCCAGCAGCCCCCGACTGGGAGCCAGCACAGATACGCAGTATTTT. Full variable domain (rest looked up from reference TRBV9 and TRBJ2-3): DSGVTQTPKHLITATGQRVTLRCSPRSGDLSVYWYQQSLDQGLQFLIQYYNGEERAKGNILERFSAQQFPDLHSELNLSSLELGDSALYFCASSPRLGASTDTQYFGPGTRLTVL.

This chain connects TRBV7-9 to TRBJ1-1; 7 nucleotides match TRBD1. CDR1 and CDR2 (germline): SEHNR, FQNEAQ (reference sequence). The CDR3 extends over 14 amino acids. Trimming removed 6 bases from V and 1 base from J; junction bases left unmatched: 5. The CDR3 sequence is CASRTGDKNTEAFF. The DNA of the CDR3 is TGTGCCAGCAGAACAGGGGACAAGAACACTGAAGCTTTCTTT.

This rearrangement joins TRBV24-1 to TRBJ2-1; 10 positions agree with TRBD1. CDR1 KGHDR and CDR2 SFDVKD come from the germline V gene. V trimming: 4 bases; J trimming: 7 bases; junction bases outside the gene matches: 6. CDR3 size: 15 residues. The CDR3 protein is CATSEEDRGGNEQFF. The DNA for the CDR3 is TGTGCCACCAGTGAAGAGGACAGGGGGGGGAATGAGCAGTTCTTC.

This clone is a singleton in its sample. The CDR3: CASRQQGSPEQYF. In DNA, the CDR3 is TGTGCCAGCAGGCAACAGGGCTCACCCGAGCAGTACTTC. The rearrangement uses TRBV6-5 and TRBJ2-7; TRBD1 is a possible D gene (6 bases). The CDR3 is 13 amino acids. Germline V lookup: CDR1 MNHEY, CDR2 SVGAGI. Trimming stripped 6 bases from V and 6 bases from J, with 15 bases between.

V is TRBV27 and J is TRBJ1-1; unclear D gene. With 2 bases removed from V and 8 bases from J, the gap between germline ends came to 15 bases. Germline assignment: CDR1 MNHEY and CDR2 SMNVEV (reference sequence). The CDR3 has 14 residues. The chain's CDR3 is CASSLVSGMREAFF. As DNA, the CDR3 is TGTGCCAGCAGTTTAGTATCCGGGATGAGGGAAGCTTTCTTT.

CDR3 region: CASSQDVSGGGNQPQHF. CDR3 in DNA: TGCGCCAGCAGCCAAGATGTTAGTGGAGGAGGCAATCAGCCCCAGCATTTT. The chain combines TRBV4-1 with TRBJ1-5; D uncertain. Trimming left V 0 bases short and J 2 bases short, with 14 bases between. CDR1 is MGHRA and CDR2 is YSYEKL in the germline V gene. The length of the CDR3 is 17 residues.

This clone was seen only once. The J gene is TRBJ1-5, the V gene TRBV7-2; D is uncertain. This CDR3 comprises 14 residues. Germline loops: CDR1 SGHTA, CDR2 FQGNSA. V was cut by 1 base and J by 9 bases, with 13 bases left in between. Here the CDR3 reads CASSLGRGPWPQHF. CDR3 in DNA: TGTGCCAGCAGCTTAGGTAGAGGCCCGTGGCCCCAGCATTTT.

The chain is built from TRBV11-2 and TRBJ2-7; 9 nucleotides line up with TRBD1. The CDR3 totals 13 residues. CDR1 and CDR2 (germline): SGHAT, FQNNGV. The V segment lost 7 bases and the J segment 7 bases; nucleotides outside the gene matches: 8. This CDR3 is CASTNPTGGEQYF. CDR3 bases: TGTGCCAGCACCAACCCGACAGGGGGAGAGCAGTACTTC.

This chain links TRBV7-2 with TRBJ2-7; 7 bases map to TRBD2. Germline CDR1 is SGHTA and CDR2 is FQGNSA. J was trimmed by 2 bases and V by 1 base; bases with no gene match: 5. This CDR3 is built from 15 residues. CDR3 sequence: CASSLGWAGAYEQYF. The CDR3 bases are TGTGCCAGCAGCTTAGGGTGGGCGGGAGCCTACGAGCAGTACTTC.